This entry is about one TCR beta chain. Its antigen is unidentified. PCR was performed using 60 Vbeta and 13 Jbeta primers. The assay was immunoSEQ multiplex PCR, and TCRdb's table has in-frame clones only and misses some. The profile covers about 96,000 clones, with 60% to 75% appearing a single time and roughly 14% taken by the ten largest. This sample is part of a study of cytomegalovirus exposure and HLA in healthy donors. Study results and caveats: Most sequenced TCRs were rare (though some public TCRs occurred in many donors). A link between a missense DCLRE1C variant and TCR beta V- and J-gene trimming emerged from a later analysis. A later analysis appeared to link common viral pathogens to several of the most significant clusters.

Germline loops: CDR1 MDHEN, CDR2 SYDVKM. Losses at the gene ends were 3 bases for V and 3 bases for J; bases not matched to a gene: 7. This CDR3 spans 16 amino acids. The receptor comes from a woman aged 70 to 79 in good health and CMV-seropositive. The chain links TRBV28 to TRBJ1-5, with TRBD1 matching 8 bases. The sequencing input was PBMCs. The CDR3 spells CASSFPGGGLNQPQHF. The CDR3 region has the DNA TGTGCCAGCAGTTTCCCAGGGGGCGGGCTCAATCAGCCCCAGCATTTT.